This entry lists 20 T cell receptor beta chains sequenced from one sample in a study of blood T cell repertoires in COVID-19. Generated by immunoSEQ multiplex PCR, the TCRdb table keeps only in-frame clones and is missing some. Of fewer than 250,000 clones in the sample, 83% were seen once. Specimen: PBMCs or T cells enriched from blood (not recorded which). These receptors were obtained from a woman between 40 and 55 years old who had been exposed to COVID-19.

The chain recombines TRBV5-1 with TRBJ1-3; possibly TRBD1 for D (6 bases). V was clipped by 0 bases and J by 0 bases, with 10 bases between them. Germline CDR1 reads SGHRS; CDR2 reads YFSETQ. This CDR3 has 16 residues. CDR3 DNA: TGCGCCAGCAGCTTGGAGGGGGATCACTCTGGAAACACCATATATTTT. Encoded protein: CASSLEGDHSGNTIYF.

The gene calls are TRBV11-2 and TRBJ2-5; D is undetermined. The CDR3 runs to 18 residues. Germline V lookup: CDR1 SGHAT, CDR2 FQNNGV. V dropped 2 bases and J dropped 5 bases, with 24 bases sitting between them. DNA for the CDR3: TGTGCCAGCAGCTTATCCCCACGTTTGGGCAGAAATGGCGAGACCCAGTACTTC. This codes for CASSLSPRLGRNGETQYF.

The chain joins TRBV7-6 to TRBJ2-5; 8 bases align to TRBD2. Germline lookup yields CDR1 SGHVS and CDR2 FNYEAQ. This CDR3 comprises 14 residues. With 8 bases clipped from V and 5 bases from J, the junction kept 10 bases outside the gene matches. CDR3 amino acids: CASSPPPGGETQYF. As DNA, the CDR3 is TGTGCCAGCTCTCCGCCCCCGGGGGGGGAGACCCAGTACTTC.

The J gene is TRBJ2-2, the V gene TRBV9; D unresolved. CDR1 and CDR2 (germline): SGDLS, YYNGEE. The V end lost 4 bases, the J end lost 7 bases, and 8 bases lay between the germline ends. There are 12 residues in the CDR3. The CDR3: CASSLYGGELFF. The CDR3 DNA reads TGTGCCAGCAGCCTCTATGGCGGGGAGCTGTTTTTT.

The V gene is TRBV11-2, the J gene TRBJ1-5; D not certain. Trimming took off 2 bases at V and 7 bases at J, with 9 bases between the two ends. Germline V gene lookup returns CDR1 SGHAT and CDR2 FQNNGV. The CDR3 consists of 13 residues. The CDR3 protein is CASSLNLGQPQHF. The CDR3 nucleotides are TGTGCCAGCAGCTTAAATCTAGGACAGCCCCAGCATTTT.

The chain couples TRBV18 to TRBJ2-2, with D maybe TRBD1 (5 bases). The CDR3 totals 14 residues. CDR1 is KGHSH, CDR2 LQKENI, per germline. Trimming stripped 4 bases from V and 3 bases from J, with 9 bases between. CDR3 sequence (DNA): TGTGCCAGCTCACGCCAGACAGACACCGGGGAGCTGTTTTTT. It codes for CASSRQTDTGELFF. Filled out from reference TRBV18 and TRBJ2-2, the complete variable domain reads NAGVMQNPRHLVRRRGQEARLRCSPMKGHSHVYWYRQLPEEGLKFMVYLQKENIIDESGMPKERFSAEFPKEGPSILRIQQVVRGDSAAYFCASSRQTDTGELFFGEGSRLTVL.

V gene TRBV7-8 combines with J gene TRBJ1-1; D call uncertain. This CDR3 spans 11 amino acids. From germline, CDR1 is SGHVS and CDR2 FQNEAQ. V was pared by 5 bases and J by 3 bases, with 4 bases between. The CDR3 region has the DNA TGTGCCAGCAGCCCCGACACTGAAGCTTTCTTT. Its translation is CASSPDTEAFF.

The chain combines TRBV3-1 (or the pseudogene TRBV3-2) with TRBJ1-2; 7 nucleotides match TRBD1. CDR1 and CDR2 from the germline V gene are LGHDT and YNNKEL (reference sequence). This CDR3 is built from 13 residues. The J segment lost 8 bases and the V segment lost 4 bases, leaving 7 bases of the junction unmatched. The DNA for the CDR3 is TGTGCCAGCAGCCCGACAGGGACGGTGGGCTACACCTTC. This translates into CASSPTGTVGYTF.

Concerning this clone itself: Other DNA sequences from this sample encode an identical CDR3 as well. The rearrangement uses TRBV7-9 and TRBJ2-3; D perhaps matches TRBD2 (5 bases). With 6 bases removed from V and 3 bases from J, the gap between germline ends came to 7 bases. The CDR3 runs to 12 residues. Germline V gene data show CDR1 as SEHNR and CDR2 as FQNEAQ (reference sequence). CDR3 region: CASRGETDTQYF. The CDR3 region has the DNA TGTGCCAGCAGGGGAGAAACAGATACGCAGTATTTT.

V usage is TRBV9 and J usage is TRBJ1-1, with 7 bases fitting TRBD1. The CDR3 totals 13 residues. Germline values: CDR1 SGDLS, CDR2 YYNGEE. J gave up 10 bases and V 3 bases, and 9 bases lay outside the gene matches. CDR3: CASSAQQGERAFF. In DNA form, the CDR3 reads TGTGCCAGCAGCGCTCAGCAGGGGGAGAGAGCTTTCTTT. The complete variable domain, with remaining parts taken from reference TRBV9 and TRBJ1-1, reads DSGVTQTPKHLITATGQRVTLRCSPRSGDLSVYWYQQSLDQGLQFLIQYYNGEERAKGNILERFSAQQFPDLHSELNLSSLELGDSALYFCASSAQQGERAFFGQGTRLTVV.

The genes are TRBV9 and TRBJ2-2; 7 nucleotides line up with TRBD2. The CDR3 contains 16 residues. Germline CDR1 SGDLS, CDR2 YYNGEE. The V and J ends lost 2 bases and 0 bases, in that order; junction bases with no gene match: 4. The DNA of the CDR3 is TGTGCCAGCAGCGTGGGGGGGTGGTCGAACACCGGGGAGCTGTTTTTT. Translation gives CASSVGGWSNTGELFF.

The rearrangement joins TRBV19 to TRBJ2-2, with D perhaps matching TRBD1 (6 bases). V lost 4 bases to trimming and J lost 4 bases, with 10 bases between them. Germline CDR1 reads LNHDA; CDR2 reads SQIVND (reference sequence). The CDR3 totals 14 residues. CDR3 loop: CASSTTGPTGELFF. The CDR3 DNA reads TGTGCCAGTAGTACGACAGGTCCCACCGGGGAGCTGTTTTTT.

The chain carries TRBV27 and TRBJ1-1, with D maybe TRBD1 (6 bases). CDR3 length equals 16 residues. V lost 6 bases and J lost 5, with 22 bases in between. CDR1 MNHEY and CDR2 SMNVEV come from the germline V gene (reference sequence). The chain's CDR3 is CASSNNWGHFGTEAFF. CDR3 coding DNA: TGTGCCAGCAGCAATAACTGGGGACACTTTGGGACTGAAGCTTTCTTT.

This clone was seen only once. V gene TRBV14 combines with J gene TRBJ1-2; D is unclear. The V and J ends lost 4 bases and 6 bases respectively, with 12 bases between them. This CDR3 comprises 13 residues. Looked up from germline, CDR1 is SGHDN and CDR2 is FVKESK. CDR3 coding DNA: TGTGCCAGCAGCCCACGAATTGAGGATGGCTACACCTTC. Encoded protein: CASSPRIEDGYTF. The variable domain in full, with the rest retrieved from reference TRBV14 and TRBJ1-2, is EAGVTQFPSHSVIEKGQTVTLRCDPISGHDNLYWYRRVMGKEIKFLLHFVKESKQDESGMPNNRFLAERTGGTYSTLKVQPAELEDSGVYFCASSPRIEDGYTFGSGTRLTVV.

The chain has TRBV9 and TRBJ1-2; 7 positions agree with TRBD1. With 6 bases clipped from V and 5 bases from J, the junction kept 13 bases outside the gene matches. Germline CDR1 is SGDLS and CDR2 is YYNGEE. CDR3 size: 15 residues. The CDR3 nucleotides are TGTGCCAGCACCCAAGAACAGACAGGGAAGTATGGCTACACCTTC. Translated, it gives CASTQEQTGKYGYTF.

The chain carries TRBV19 and TRBJ2-2, with a tentative D call TRBD2 (6 bases). This CDR3 spans 16 amino acids. Germline CDR1 and CDR2: LNHDA and SQIVND (reference sequence). Trimming removed 3 bases from V and 2 bases from J, with 13 bases in between. CDR3 nucleotides: TGTGCCAGTAGTATCTCCCTAGCGACTAACACCGGGGAGCTGTTTTTT. It translates to CASSISLATNTGELFF.

The genes are TRBV5-1 and TRBJ2-3, with 8 bases that match TRBD2. The germline CDR1 and CDR2 sequences are SGHRS and YFSETQ. V was pared by 4 bases and J by 3 bases, with 7 bases of the junction left unmatched. CDR3 size: 15 residues. CDR3 bases: TGCGCCAGCAGCCCAGGGACTAGTTGGACAGATACGCAGTATTTT. Translation: CASSPGTSWTDTQYF.

The rearrangement joins TRBV7-3 to TRBJ2-7, with 8 bases that match TRBD2. Germline CDR1 SGHTA, CDR2 FQGTGA. The CDR3 sequence is 15 residues long. The V gene end was trimmed by 5 bases and the J gene end by 0 bases; junction bases not matched to a gene: 6. The CDR3 DNA reads as TGTGCCAGCAGCGTTGGCGGGGGGCCCTCCTACGAGCAGTACTTC. The encoded protein is CASSVGGGPSYEQYF.

This chain uses TRBV7-3 with TRBJ1-1; TRBD1 might be the D (5 bases). V lost 1 base, J lost 6 bases, and 9 bases lay in between. CDR1 is SGHTA and CDR2 is FQGTGA in the germline V gene. This CDR3 comprises 13 residues. CDR3 amino acids: CASSLIRGSEAFF. CDR3 bases: TGTGCCAGCAGCTTAATTAGGGGTTCTGAAGCTTTCTTT.

The chain links TRBV19 to TRBJ1-4, with D maybe TRBD1 (6 bases). The CDR3 has 15 residues. Trimming pared 7 bases from V and 0 bases from J, leaving 12 bases between. CDR1 and CDR2 from the germline V gene are LNHDA and SQIVND (reference sequence). CDR3 DNA sequence: TGTGCCAGTAAGGACAGCCCTGCAACTAATGAAAAACTGTTTTTT. It translates to CASKDSPATNEKLFF.